This entry concerns a single TCR beta chain. What it binds is unknown. Using its own MiXCR run on the 5' RACE reads, TCRdb lists one record per CDR3 protein. The sample lists hundreds of thousands of distinct CDR3 sequences, approximately 13% occurring once. The data were obtained in a study of T cells after yellow fever vaccination. Study-level results: Relatively few clonotypes were ones that appeared in both CD4 and CD8 compartments. Subsequent booster samples again held most clones from primary vaccination (more than 95% CD4, just under 90% CD8). Contaminating bulk clonotypes could be abundant in FACS-sorted repertoires.

CDR1 is SGHAT, CDR2 FQDESV, per germline (reference sequence). V shed 2 bases and J shed 6 bases, with 29 bases lying between them. The CDR3 sequence is 19 residues long. The sample was PBMCs, taken on the day of the yellow fever booster vaccination. The clonotype was recovered from a man between 25 and 39 years old who received the YFV17D yellow fever vaccine. The gene calls are TRBV11-1 and TRBJ2-7, with TRBD2 as a possible D gene (6 bases). CDR3 loop: CASSLYRGLSVTRDGEQYF. The CDR3 DNA is TGTGCCAGCAGCTTATATCGGGGACTTTCTGTAACCCGGGATGGCGAGCAGTACTTC.